What follows are 14 T cell receptor beta chains derived from one specimen sequenced in a study of response to subunit inactivated influenza vaccine (dated by TCRdb to between 2018 and 2020). Libraries were prepared through RT-PCR. TCRdb shows the sequencer as Illumina HiSeq 2500. The raw public reads went through TCRdb reprocessing: fastp at Q25, MiXCR clone calling, in-frame beta chains kept. Identical CDR3 protein sequences are pooled into one entry, listed with their most common genes and DNA. For this sample the table gives over 150,000 distinct CDR3 sequences, of which approximately 15% were detected only once. Jointly, the top ten make up approximately 27% of the sample. The material was CD8+ T cells sorted from PBMCs, obtained more than 4 days after vaccination. Receptor source: a man aged 50 or older who received an inactivated influenza vaccine. Donor details come from another sample of the same person, matched by shared clones.

The CDR3 here is CASSLARSEQETQYF. The CDR3 DNA reads TGTGCCAGCAGCTTAGCGAGGTCGGAACAAGAGACCCAGTACTTC. V usage is TRBV7-6 and J usage is TRBJ2-5; D uncertain. Germline lookup yields CDR1 SGHVS and CDR2 FNYEAQ. Trimming cost V 0 bases and J 2 bases, with 10 bases left between them. The CDR3 length is 15 residues.

This clonotype was counted at least ten times. The chain joins TRBV28 to TRBJ2-7; the match to TRBD2 covers 12 bases. V trimming: 3 bases; J trimming: 3 bases; junction bases outside the gene matches: 3. The CDR3 totals 15 residues. CDR1 and CDR2 (germline): MDHEN, SYDVKM. The CDR3: CASSLETSGSYEQYF. CDR3 sequence (DNA): TGTGCCAGCAGTTTGGAGACTAGCGGGAGCTACGAGCAGTACTTC.

This clonotype was seen a few times. The gene calls are TRBV9 and TRBJ2-1, with a possible D match to TRBD2 (6 bases). The CDR3 sequence is 16 residues long. Trimming pared 6 bases from V and 0 bases from J, leaving 16 bases between. Germline loops: CDR1 SGDLS, CDR2 YYNGEE. CDR3 in amino acids: CASTGGALSSYNEQFF. The DNA of the CDR3 is TGTGCCAGCACCGGGGGTGCCCTGAGCTCCTACAATGAGCAGTTCTTC.

J is TRBJ2-7 and V is TRBV5-1; D perhaps matches TRBD1 (6 bases). The ends were cut back, 4 bases at V and 6 bases at J, with 17 bases in the middle. This CDR3 is built from 14 residues. Germline-derived CDR1 and CDR2 are SGHRS and YFSETQ. CDR3 protein: CASSEQGKGSEQYF. As DNA, the CDR3 is TGCGCCAGCAGCGAACAGGGAAAGGGTAGCGAGCAGTACTTC.

The V and J genes are TRBV29-1 and TRBJ2-1; 12 positions match TRBD1. The CDR3 length is 15 residues. Germline CDR1 SQVTM, CDR2 ANQGSEA. With V trimmed by 6 bases and J by 8 bases, 11 bases remained unmatched. The CDR3 loop reads CSVEVPGQGAHEQFF. The CDR3 DNA sequence: TGCAGCGTGGAGGTACCGGGACAGGGGGCGCATGAGCAGTTCTTC.

The chain uses TRBV10-3 and TRBJ2-2; TRBD2 agrees at 8 bases. V shed 10 bases and J 0 bases; nucleotides not matched to a gene: 4. CDR1 is ENHRY and CDR2 is SYGVKD in the germline V gene. This CDR3 is 14 amino acids long. CDR3 protein: CATYGGANTGELFF. The CDR3 DNA is TGTGCCACGTACGGGGGGGCGAACACCGGGGAGCTGTTTTTT.

This clonotype was counted a few times. The gene calls are TRBV6-5 and TRBJ2-7; no clear D. The CDR3 is 13 amino acids. V lost 2 bases to trimming and J lost 5 bases, with 10 bases between them. The germline CDR1 and CDR2 sequences are MNHEY and SVGAGI. CDR3: CASSYGWGNEQYF. The CDR3 bases are TGTGCCAGCAGTTACGGTTGGGGAAACGAGCAGTACTTC.

This chain links TRBV24-1 with TRBJ2-1, with D maybe TRBD1 (5 bases). V lost 6 bases to trimming and J lost 0 bases, with 11 bases between them. Germline V CDR1 and CDR2: KGHDR, SFDVKD. The CDR3 is 15 amino acids. CDR3 DNA sequence: TGTGCCACCAGTAGTGGGGCTAGCTCCTACAATGAGCAGTTCTTC. Protein product: CATSSGASSYNEQFF.

This clonotype has a handful of counts. The rearrangement uses TRBV7-9 and TRBJ2-1, with 8 positions matching TRBD2. V was clipped by 3 bases and J by 5 bases; unmatched bases: 6. The length of the CDR3 is 15 residues. CDR1 and CDR2 (germline): SEHNR, FQNEAQ (reference sequence). The CDR3 coding sequence is TGTGCCAGCAGCTTTAGCGGGAACGGAGACAATGAGCAGTTCTTC. Amino acid sequence: CASSFSGNGDNEQFF.

There are a few counts of this clonotype. The V call is TRBV7-9, the J call TRBJ2-7; perhaps TRBD1 as D (6 bases). The CDR3 totals 12 residues. Trimming cost V 7 bases and J 3 bases, with 10 bases left between them. CDR1 SEHNR and CDR2 FQNEAQ come from the germline V gene (reference sequence). Here the CDR3 DNA reads TGTGCCAGCACTCAGGGGAACTACGAGCAGTACTTC. Protein: CASTQGNYEQYF.

The gene calls are TRBV29-1 and TRBJ2-7, with D unresolved. Per germline, CDR1 SQVTM and CDR2 ANQGSEA. CDR3 length equals 12 residues. The V end was cut by 0 bases, the J end by 4 bases, with 7 bases between. For the CDR3, the DNA is TGCAGCGTTGAAGACACATCTTACGAGCAGTACTTC. It codes for CSVEDTSYEQYF.

This clonotype has just a few counts. V and J are TRBV6-5 and TRBJ2-5; 10 bases are a match to TRBD2. Germline V lookup: CDR1 MNHEY, CDR2 SVGAGI. J lost 5 bases, V lost 4 bases, and 10 bases had no gene match. The CDR3 runs to 16 residues. The CDR3 DNA follows: TGTGCCAGCAGTTCAGGGACTAGCGCTCCATCCGAGACCCAGTACTTC. It is translated as CASSSGTSAPSETQYF.

This chain connects TRBV20-1 to TRBJ2-1; 7 positions match TRBD2. J lost 6 bases, V lost 4 bases, and 9 bases had no gene match. Looked up from germline, CDR1 is DFQATT and CDR2 is SNEGSKA (reference sequence). CDR3 length equals 14 residues. The CDR3 DNA is TGCAGTGCTAACTCGGGACTACCTGGCAATGAGCAGTTCTTC. Protein sequence: CSANSGLPGNEQFF.

This chain links TRBV5-1 with TRBJ2-7; 11 bases are a match to TRBD2. Germline loops: CDR1 SGHRS, CDR2 YFSETQ. The CDR3 has 17 amino acids. Trimming took 0 bases from V and 6 from J; bases not matched to a gene: 11. The chain's CDR3 is CASSLEMTLAGGGEQYF. The CDR3 DNA reads TGCGCCAGCAGCTTGGAAATGACCCTAGCGGGGGGTGGCGAGCAGTACTTC.